The sequence of this T cell receptor beta chain was determined in a study of CD8 T cells in ankylosing spondylitis. The CDR3 extends over 15 amino acids. Losses at the gene ends were 6 bases for V and 4 bases for J; bases not matched to a gene: 11. TCRdb ran MiXCR on the 5' RACE reads and lists one entry per CDR3 protein. The sample lists about 130,000 distinct CDR3 sequences; roughly 15% were seen once. The V call is TRBV12-3 or TRBV12-4, the J call TRBJ1-1; TRBD1 matches at 7 bases. The specimen sequenced was blood, either unsorted or a sorted T cell fraction (not recorded which). This TCR was sampled from a female donor with ankylosing spondylitis or in good health (not recorded which). The CDR3 reads CASRDQGEGATEAFF. The CDR3 bases are TGTGCCAGCAGGGACCAGGGGGAAGGGGCCACTGAAGCTTTCTTT.